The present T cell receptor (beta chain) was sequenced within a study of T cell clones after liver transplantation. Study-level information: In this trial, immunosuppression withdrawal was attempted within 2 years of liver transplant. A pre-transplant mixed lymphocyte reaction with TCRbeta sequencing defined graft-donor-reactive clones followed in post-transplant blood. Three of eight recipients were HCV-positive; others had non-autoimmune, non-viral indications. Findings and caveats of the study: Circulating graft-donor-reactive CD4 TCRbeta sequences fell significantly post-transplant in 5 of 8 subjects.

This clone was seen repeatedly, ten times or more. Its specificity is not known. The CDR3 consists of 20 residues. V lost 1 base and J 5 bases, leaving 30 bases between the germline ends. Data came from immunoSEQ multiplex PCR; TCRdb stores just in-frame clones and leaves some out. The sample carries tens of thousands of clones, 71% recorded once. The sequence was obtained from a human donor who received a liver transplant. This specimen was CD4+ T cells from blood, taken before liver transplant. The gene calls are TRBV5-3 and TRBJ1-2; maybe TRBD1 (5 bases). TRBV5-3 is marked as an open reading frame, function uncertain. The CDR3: CARSLTRNKSGQEIPYGYTF. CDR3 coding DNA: TGTGCCAGAAGCTTGACTCGGAATAAGTCAGGGCAGGAAATACCTTATGGCTACACCTTC.